The source of this TCR beta chain is a study of T cell responses to AZD1222 COVID-19 vaccine. Study observations and caveats: Only five or six AZD1222 recipients were seropositive at baseline. Donors, mostly white British, included more females; clonal diversity was possibly underestimated. Repertoire sampling occurred only after the peak T cell response.

Profiled with immunoSEQ multiplex PCR; TCRdb holds only in-frame clones, not every one. The sample includes 150,000 or so clones, 80% to 95% seen only once; the top ten take around 3.5%. Notes on this clone: Its antigen is unknown.

The sequence was obtained from an adult who received the AZD1222 COVID-19 vaccine. This material consisted of peripheral blood, taken 28 days after the second AZD1222 dose.

The CDR3 DNA sequence: TGTGCCTGGAGTCCCATAAATAAGGGACGGTGGGGAAATCAGCCCCAGCATTTT. The encoded protein is CAWSPINKGRWGNQPQHF. The rearrangement links TRBV30 to TRBJ1-5; maybe TRBD1 (5 bases). Germline V CDR1 and CDR2: GTSNPN, SVGIG (reference sequence). Trimming removed 2 bases at V and 4 bases at J, with 24 bases between. The CDR3 runs to 18 residues.